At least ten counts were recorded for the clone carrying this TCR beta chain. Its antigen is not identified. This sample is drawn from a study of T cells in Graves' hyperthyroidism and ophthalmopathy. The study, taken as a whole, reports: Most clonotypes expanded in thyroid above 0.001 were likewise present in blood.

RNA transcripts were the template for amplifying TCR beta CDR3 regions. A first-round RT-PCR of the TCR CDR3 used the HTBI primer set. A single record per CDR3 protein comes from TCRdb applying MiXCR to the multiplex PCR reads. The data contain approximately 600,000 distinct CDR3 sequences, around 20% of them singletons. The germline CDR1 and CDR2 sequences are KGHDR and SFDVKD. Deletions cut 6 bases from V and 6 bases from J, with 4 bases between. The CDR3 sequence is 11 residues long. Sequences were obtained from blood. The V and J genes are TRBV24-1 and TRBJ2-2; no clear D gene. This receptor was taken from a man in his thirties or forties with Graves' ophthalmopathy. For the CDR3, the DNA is TGTGCCACCAGTAGGTCCGGGGAGCTGTTTTTT. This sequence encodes CATSRSGELFF.